These 4 T cell receptor beta chains were all obtained from the same sample, sequenced in a study of T cells in Graves' hyperthyroidism and ophthalmopathy. What was amplified from RNA transcripts were TCR beta CDR3 regions. HTBI primers were employed in a first-round RT-PCR of the TCR CDR3. TCRdb processed the multiplex PCR reads anew with MiXCR; each CDR3 protein has one entry. The sample lists around 400,000 distinct CDR3 sequences, 25% occurring once. Sequences were obtained from blood. All receptors come from a man over 45 with Graves' hyperthyroidism.

This clonotype was seen only a few times. The chain carries TRBV3-1 and TRBJ2-4, with D unresolved. Germline V gene lookup returns CDR1 LGHDT and CDR2 YNNKEL (reference sequence). V gave up 1 base and J gave up 2 bases, with 9 bases separating them. The CDR3 is made up of 15 amino acids. Written as DNA, the CDR3 is TGTGCCAGCAGCCAAGGTTTCAGTACCAAAAACATTCAGTACTTC. It is translated as CASSQGFSTKNIQYF.

This clonotype turned up a few times. The chain has TRBV7-2 and TRBJ2-3; D is possibly TRBD1 or TRBD2 (6 bases each). Trimming left V 6 bases short and J 2 bases short, with 15 bases between. CDR3 length: 15 residues. Per the germline V gene, CDR1 is SGHTA and CDR2 is FQGNSA. CDR3 loop: CASRLGGPPTDTQYF. CDR3 nucleotides: TGTGCCAGCAGGCTCGGGGGCCCCCCCACAGATACGCAGTATTTT.

There are a few counts of this clonotype. The chain is built from TRBV18 and TRBJ2-1; D perhaps matches TRBD2 (5 bases). This CDR3 is 13 amino acids long. V was clipped by 2 bases and J by 4 bases, with 6 bases between them. In germline, CDR1 is KGHSH, CDR2 LQKENI. The CDR3 coding sequence is TGTGCCAGCTCACCAGTAGCGTACAATGAGCAGTTCTTC. Its protein is CASSPVAYNEQFF.

This clonotype occurred many times. This chain uses TRBV28 with TRBJ1-1; no firm D call. CDR1 and CDR2 from the germline V gene are MDHEN and SYDVKM. V was shortened by 2 bases and J by 3 bases, with 4 bases between the two germline ends. This CDR3 has 12 residues. The CDR3 here is CASSLQDTEAFF. The CDR3 nucleotides read TGTGCCAGCAGTTTACAGGACACTGAAGCTTTCTTT.